These 27 T cell receptor beta chains share one sample of origin, sequenced in a study of CD8+ T cells in alopecia areata. cDNA serving as the sequencing template came from extracted, reverse transcribed RNA. The method was immunoSEQ multiplex PCR; TCRdb's version includes in-frame clones alone and lacks a portion of them. The table records a few hundred thousand clones, under 80% of them present only once. Sequencing used CD4+ T cells sorted from blood, obtained at week 0. These receptor sequences come from a human donor with alopecia areata.

This clone has a single count. The chain employs TRBV6-5 and TRBJ2-7; 7 bases are a match to TRBD2. This CDR3 has 14 residues. V trimming: 2 bases; J trimming: 11 bases; junction bases outside the gene matches: 12. Per germline, CDR1 MNHEY and CDR2 SVGAGI. For the CDR3, the DNA is TGTGCCAGCAGTTACGAATCGTACGGCGGGGGAAAGTACTTC. Translating gives CASSYESYGGGKYF.

This clone was seen more than once but under ten times. The genes are TRBV7-2 and TRBJ2-7; D is ambiguous. V dropped 5 bases and J dropped 3 bases, with 14 bases sitting between them. The CDR3 has 14 residues. Germline V gene lookup returns CDR1 SGHTA and CDR2 FQGNSA. The CDR3 loop is CASSLRTDVYEQYF. In DNA, the CDR3 is TGTGCCAGCAGCCTTAGGACGGACGTCTACGAGCAGTACTTC.

About this clone: The sample has other DNA sequences that encode this CDR3 too. The chain joins TRBV29-1 to TRBJ2-7; TRBD1 agrees at 8 bases. The CDR3 contains 12 residues. V lost 6 bases, J lost 1 base, and 2 bases stayed unmatched. The germline CDR1 and CDR2 sequences are SQVTM and ANQGSEA. CDR3 amino acids: CSVRQGSYEQYF. The CDR3 coding sequence is TGCAGCGTACGACAGGGGTCCTACGAGCAGTACTTC.

This chain joins TRBV7-9 and TRBJ2-6, with 8 bases fitting TRBD1. Germline V gene lookup returns CDR1 SEHNR and CDR2 FQNEAQ (reference sequence). J lost 2 bases, V lost 7 bases, and 4 bases had no gene match. The CDR3 is made up of 15 amino acids. CDR3 sequence reads: CASTQQGAGANVLTF. The CDR3 bases are TGTGCCAGCACCCAACAGGGGGCTGGGGCCAACGTCCTGACTTTC.

The rearrangement joins TRBV7-8 to TRBJ2-7, with 12 bases aligning to TRBD2. The CDR3 is 16 amino acids. The germline V gene has CDR1 SGHVS and CDR2 FQNEAQ. Trimming at V came to 3 bases and at J to 1 base, leaving 4 bases not matched to a gene. CDR3 amino acids: CASSLASGGESYEQYF. CDR3 sequence (DNA): TGTGCCAGCAGCTTGGCTAGCGGGGGGGAGTCCTACGAGCAGTACTTC.

A few counts support this clone. CDR3 amino acids: CASSYSGTAGANVLTF. The CDR3, as DNA: TGTGCCAGCAGTTACTCGGGGACGGCTGGGGCCAACGTCCTGACTTTC. V and J are TRBV6-5 and TRBJ2-6, with D possibly being TRBD1 or TRBD2 (5 bases each). The CDR3 has 16 residues. The V gene lost 0 bases and the J gene lost 2 bases, with 8 bases spanning the gap. CDR1 is MNHEY and CDR2 is SVGAGI in the germline V gene.

This chain uses TRBV30 with TRBJ2-7, with a possible D match to TRBD2 (6 bases). Germline V gene lookup returns CDR1 GTSNPN and CDR2 SVGIG (reference sequence). This CDR3 has 14 amino acids. Trimming cost V 0 bases and J 2 bases, with 11 bases left between them. This chain's CDR3 is CAWSVQEGTYEQYF. CDR3 coding DNA: TGTGCCTGGAGTGTACAGGAGGGAACCTACGAGCAGTACTTC. The full variable domain, with the rest looked up from reference TRBV30 and TRBJ2-7, is SQTIHQWPATLVQPVGSPLSLECTVEGTSNPNLYWYRQAAGRGLQLLFYSVGIGQISSEVPQNLSASRPQDRQFILSSKKLLLSDSGFYLCAWSVQEGTYEQYFGPGTRLTVT.

The sample holds a few counts of this clone. The chain couples TRBV7-2 to TRBJ2-7; 7 nucleotides agree with TRBD2. The V and J ends lost 2 bases and 13 bases, in that order; junction bases with no gene match: 11. Germline V gene lookup returns CDR1 SGHTA and CDR2 FQGNSA. This CDR3 region has 13 residues. The CDR3 loop reads CASSLSWTGEGYF. The CDR3 DNA reads as TGTGCCAGCAGCTTAAGCTGGACCGGGGAGGGTTACTTC.

This clone showed up just a few times. The genes are TRBV6-6 and TRBJ2-7; the D gene is possibly TRBD1 (5 bases). Trimming took off 8 bases at V and 1 base at J, with 12 bases between the two ends. Germline V gene data show CDR1 as MNHNY and CDR2 as SVGAGI (reference sequence). This CDR3 is 13 amino acids long. CDR3 protein: CASSIAGSYEQYF. DNA for the CDR3: TGTGCCAGCTCCATAGCAGGGTCCTACGAGCAGTACTTC.

The chain's CDR3 is CASSKSEISSTDTQYF. The CDR3 coding sequence is TGCGCCAGCAGCAAGAGCGAGATCTCTAGCACAGATACGCAGTATTTT. This sequence joins TRBV5-1 and TRBJ2-3; no clear D gene. Germline CDR1 is SGHRS and CDR2 is YFSETQ. V shed 4 bases and J shed 0 bases, with 15 bases lying between them. There are 16 residues in the CDR3.

The chain carries TRBV29-1 and TRBJ2-1; 7 bases are shared with TRBD2. Germline V gives CDR1 SQVTM, CDR2 ANQGSEA. The ends lost 4 bases at V and 15 bases at J; junction bases unmatched: 12. This CDR3 contains 12 residues. CDR3 amino acids: CSVARTGEGRFF. The CDR3 DNA follows: TGCAGCGTTGCAAGGACTGGGGAGGGACGGTTCTTC.

As regards this clone: Other DNA sequences of this sample code for an identical CDR3. As DNA, the CDR3 is TGCAGCGTTGGACAGGGCGGGGAGCAGTACTTC. As protein: CSVGQGGEQYF. The rearrangement links TRBV29-1 to TRBJ2-7; 7 bases line up with TRBD1. The CDR3 spans 11 residues. The V segment lost 4 bases and the J segment 7 bases; nucleotides outside the gene matches: 4. The V gene's germline CDR1 is SQVTM and CDR2 ANQGSEA.

This clone was detected only a few times. The genes are TRBV7-3 and TRBJ1-1; D possibly corresponds to TRBD1 (5 bases). CDR1 and CDR2 (germline): SGHTA, FQGTGA. V was clipped by 2 bases and J by 3 bases, with 10 bases between them. The CDR3 extends over 14 amino acids. DNA for the CDR3: TGTGCCAGCAGCTTAGGGGCTACCTACACTGAAGCTTTCTTT. It is translated as CASSLGATYTEAFF.

V gene TRBV10-1 combines with J gene TRBJ2-3; no clear D. Germline CDR1 WNHNN, CDR2 SYGVQD (reference sequence). V was trimmed by 4 bases and J by 1 base, leaving 3 bases between them. This CDR3 has 12 residues. Written as DNA, the CDR3 is TGCGCCAGCAGTGCCGGCACAGATACGCAGTATTTT. Translated: CASSAGTDTQYF.

This clone has a single count. The chain is built from TRBV5-1 and TRBJ2-1, with D unresolved. Germline V gene sequence: CDR1 SGHRS, CDR2 YFSETQ. V was shortened by 0 bases and J by 7 bases, with 11 bases between the two germline ends. CDR3 length equals 14 residues. CDR3 loop: CASSLGGSLNEQFF. CDR3 nucleotide sequence: TGCGCCAGCAGCTTGGGAGGAAGCCTGAATGAGCAGTTCTTC.

The CDR3 spells CASSSGSREDEQYF. Here the CDR3 DNA reads TGCGCCAGCAGCTCGGGGAGCAGGGAGGACGAGCAGTACTTC. V gene TRBV5-1 combines with J gene TRBJ2-7; the D gene is possibly TRBD2 (6 bases). Trimming stripped 3 bases from V and 5 bases from J, with 15 bases between. In germline, CDR1 is SGHRS, CDR2 YFSETQ. The CDR3 spans 14 residues.

The rearrangement links TRBV30 to TRBJ1-4; possibly TRBD1 for D (5 bases). Trimming cost V 5 bases and J 5 bases, with 18 bases left between them. The CDR3 is made up of 15 amino acids. Germline CDR1 reads GTSNPN; CDR2 reads SVGIG (reference sequence). CDR3 DNA sequence: TGTGCCTGGTCGGGTGGGGCAGGATTGAATGAAAAACTGTTTTTT. Protein: CAWSGGAGLNEKLFF.

Regarding this clone: The sample has other DNA sequences that encode this CDR3 too. The chain couples TRBV4-3 to TRBJ2-5, with D uncertain. The V gene's germline CDR1 is LGHNA and CDR2 YSLEER. The CDR3 sequence is 12 residues long. V was clipped by 0 bases and J by 5 bases, with 4 bases between them. The DNA of the CDR3 is TGCGCCAGCAGCCAAGATCGGGAGACCCAGTACTTC. Translating gives CASSQDRETQYF.

There are a few counts of this clone. The genes are TRBV29-1 and TRBJ1-4; D may be TRBD1 (5 bases). CDR1 and CDR2 (germline): SQVTM, ANQGSEA. Trimming cost V 4 bases and J 7 bases, with 13 bases left between them. The CDR3 sequence is 13 residues long. The CDR3 is CSVARDRGEKLFF. As DNA, the CDR3 is TGCAGCGTTGCGAGGGACCGCGGTGAAAAACTGTTTTTT.

The V and J genes are TRBV9 and TRBJ2-1, with D uncertain. With 0 bases removed from V and 10 bases from J, the gap between germline ends came to 11 bases. This CDR3 is 13 amino acids long. Germline loops: CDR1 SGDLS, CDR2 YYNGEE. CDR3 nucleotides: TGTGCCAGCAGCGTAGATCCAATCCGAGAGCAGTTCTTC. This encodes CASSVDPIREQFF. Full variable domain (outside the CDR3, taken from reference TRBV9 and TRBJ2-1): DSGVTQTPKHLITATGQRVTLRCSPRSGDLSVYWYQQSLDQGLQFLIQYYNGEERAKGNILERFSAQQFPDLHSELNLSSLELGDSALYFCASSVDPIREQFFGPGTRLTVL.

The V call is TRBV30, the J call TRBJ1-2; 7 bases map to TRBD1. CDR1 and CDR2 (germline): GTSNPN, SVGIG (reference sequence). Trimming removed 3 bases from V and 3 bases from J; junction bases left unmatched: 13. The CDR3 consists of 16 residues. In nucleotides, the CDR3 is TGTGCCTGGAGGGAAGACAGGGTTGATTGGGACTATGGCTACACCTTC. As protein: CAWREDRVDWDYGYTF. Complete variable domain (other parts from reference TRBV30 and TRBJ1-2): SQTIHQWPATLVQPVGSPLSLECTVEGTSNPNLYWYRQAAGRGLQLLFYSVGIGQISSEVPQNLSASRPQDRQFILSSKKLLLSDSGFYLCAWREDRVDWDYGYTFGSGTRLTVV.

This clone was seen more than once but under ten times. The CDR3 coding sequence is TGCAGCGTTTCTAACAGGGTTGACTACGAGCAGTACTTC. Translation gives CSVSNRVDYEQYF. The chain employs TRBV29-1 and TRBJ2-7; tentative D call: TRBD1 (6 bases). The CDR3 extends over 13 amino acids. Germline V CDR1 and CDR2: SQVTM, ANQGSEA. V was shortened by 5 bases and J by 3 bases, with 14 bases between the two germline ends.

The DNA for the CDR3 is TGTGCCAGCAGCTTTGGGGACACTGCTAACTATGGCTACACCTTC. It yields the protein CASSFGDTANYGYTF. J is TRBJ1-2 and V is TRBV5-6; TRBD1 might be the D (6 bases). Trimming removed 2 bases at V and 0 bases at J, with 11 bases between. The germline V gene has CDR1 SGHDT and CDR2 YYEEEE. The CDR3 covers 15 residues. Based on the CDR3 plus reference TRBV5-6 and TRBJ1-2, the full variable domain is DAGVTQSPTHLIKTRGQQVTLRCSPKSGHDTVSWYQQALGQGPQFIFQYYEEEERQRGNFPDRFSGHQFPNYSSELNVNALLLGDSALYLCASSFGDTANYGYTFGSGTRLTVV.

V is TRBV2 and J is TRBJ2-5; the D is unclear. Germline CDR1 is SNHLY and CDR2 is FYNNEI. The CDR3 runs 12 residues. Trimming removed 5 bases at V and 4 bases at J, with 8 bases between. The CDR3 is CASSKTRETQYF. CDR3 coding DNA: TGTGCCAGCAGTAAGACCCGAGAGACCCAGTACTTC.

This clone was seen more than once but under ten times. This rearrangement joins TRBV6-1 to TRBJ2-7; D is possibly TRBD1 or TRBD2 (6 bases each). The CDR3 loop spans 12 amino acids. The germline V gene encodes CDR1 MNHNS and CDR2 SASEGT. The V end was cut by 7 bases, the J end by 4 bases, with 11 bases between. CDR3 sequence: CASNRGQYEQYF. The CDR3 DNA is TGTGCCAGCAATCGGGGGCAGTACGAGCAGTACTTC.

This clone has a handful of counts. The chain carries TRBV27 and TRBJ2-7; possibly TRBD1 for D (5 bases). The germline V and J ends were trimmed by 5 bases and 0 bases, with 11 bases remaining between them. Germline values: CDR1 MNHEY, CDR2 SMNVEV (reference sequence). The CDR3 sequence is 14 residues long. The CDR3 spells CASSPRADSYEQYF. DNA for the CDR3: TGTGCCAGCAGTCCCAGGGCTGACTCCTACGAGCAGTACTTC.

This rearrangement joins TRBV10-3 to TRBJ1-6; unclear D gene. Germline CDR1 is ENHRY and CDR2 is SYGVKD. The CDR3 is made up of 12 amino acids. V was clipped by 8 bases and J by 5 bases, with 7 bases between them. The DNA for the CDR3 is TGTGCCATCCGGGATCATAATTCACCCCTCCACTTT. Translation: CAIRDHNSPLHF.